This is a list of T cell receptor beta chains from one sample in a study of Graves' ophthalmopathy and Graves' hyperthyroidism. TCRdb analysed the multiplex PCR reads with MiXCR anew, one entry per CDR3 protein. The data contain roughly 420,000 distinct CDR3 sequences, roughly 20% of them singletons. The material sequenced was peripheral blood. These receptors came from a woman aged 18 to 35 with stable Graves' hyperthyroidism. Both conserved end residues are part of each CDR3. Fields, in order: clone size, V gene, D gene, CDR3 length, J gene, CDR3 DNA, CDR3 protein. D genes are given only for firm matches. The size entry is marked missing in some rows and otherwise reads once, few, many or a size class.

NA,TRBV2,TRBD2,15,TRBJ2-7,TGTGCCAGCAAATCCCCGGGACTAGTCCCCTACGAGCAGTACTTC,CASKSPGLVPYEQYF
many,TRBV10-3,TRBD1,15,TRBJ2-5,TGTGCCATCAGTGAGTCGGAGACAGGGTTCGAGACCCAGTACTTC,CAISESETGFETQYF
NA,TRBV12-3/TRBV12-4,TRBD1,15,TRBJ2-4,TGTGCCAGCAGCCTAGACAGGGGGCCCCGTGACATTCAGTACTTC,CASSLDRGPRDIQYF
NA,TRBV6-1,TRBD1,15,TRBJ2-7,TGTGCCAGCAGTCTCCGGACAGGTGACTTCCACGAGCAGTACTTC,CASSLRTGDFHEQYF
many,TRBV5-1,NA,15,TRBJ2-7,TGCGCCAGCAGCTTGTCTATTGGAGGTGGGTACGAGCAGTACTTC,CASSLSIGGGYEQYF
many,TRBV6-1,NA,12,TRBJ2-7,TGTGCCAGCATGCCTCAGGGATACGAGCAGTACTTC,CASMPQGYEQYF
once,TRBV7-3,TRBD1,15,TRBJ1-1,TGTGCCAGCAGCGCCAGGACAGGGGAGGACACTGAAGCTTTCTTT,CASSARTGEDTEAFF
NA,TRBV2,TRBD1,14,TRBJ2-7,TGTGCCAGCAGTGCTCCGGGACAGAGCTACGAGCAGTACTTC,CASSAPGQSYEQYF
many,TRBV19,NA,12,TRBJ2-2,TGTGCCAGTAGTATAGAGGACAGGGAGCTGTTTTTT,CASSIEDRELFF
many,TRBV6-5,TRBD1,15,TRBJ1-1,TGTGCCAGCAGTTACGGGACAGGGGGAGGGACTGAAGCTTTCTTT,CASSYGTGGGTEAFF
once,TRBV6-5,NA,17,TRBJ2-7,TGTGCCAGCAGTTACTCGTGGGGACAAATAGGGTCCTACGATCAGTACTTC,CASSYSWGQIGSYDQYF
many,TRBV12-3/TRBV12-4,NA,16,TRBJ2-6,TGTGCCAGCAGTCCTGATTTATTCTCTGGGGCCAACGTCCTGACTTTC,CASSPDLFSGANVLTF
many,TRBV28,NA,10,TRBJ2-2,TGTGCCAGCAGTCTCCCGGGGGTGTTTTTT,CASSLPGVFF
many,TRBV27,TRBD2,15,TRBJ2-7,TGTGCCAGCAGTCCCTATAGCGGGAGCGACTACGAGCAGTACTTC,CASSPYSGSDYEQYF
many,TRBV5-4,NA,15,TRBJ2-2,TGTGCCAGCAGCTCGCAGGGGAACTTTGCCGGGGAGCTGTTTTTT,CASSSQGNFAGELFF
few,TRBV18,NA,14,TRBJ2-7,TGTGCCAGCTCACCCCCGACAGCGACCTACGAGCAGTACTTC,CASSPPTATYEQYF
many,TRBV4-1,NA,16,TRBJ1-1,TGCGCCAGCAGCCAAGGAACCAGGGGCATGAACACTGAAGCTTTCTTT,CASSQGTRGMNTEAFF
many,TRBV12-3/TRBV12-4,NA,15,TRBJ1-5,TGTGCCAGCAGTCCAGCGGGATTAAGCAATCAGCCCCAGCATTTT,CASSPAGLSNQPQHF
NA,TRBV6-2/TRBV6-3,NA,15,TRBJ1-5,TGTGCCAGCAGGAAAGGGGCAGTTAGCAATCAGCCCCAGCATTTT,CASRKGAVSNQPQHF
NA,TRBV28,NA,14,TRBJ1-2,TGTGCCAGCAGTCCCCCCGGACGTCATGGGGGCTACACCTTC,CASSPPGRHGGYTF
many,TRBV5-1,TRBD2,19,TRBJ2-2,TGCGCCAGCAGCTTGGCCGGTTTGCTAGCGGGAGCAAAGACCGGGGAGCTGTTTTTT,CASSLAGLLAGAKTGELFF
many,TRBV28,NA,13,TRBJ2-5,TGTGCCAGCTGCCTGGCGGCCCAAGAGACCCAGTACTTC,CASCLAAQETQYF
many,TRBV11-1,NA,18,TRBJ2-2,TGTGCCAGCAGCTTAGGGGCCGGCAGCCTGTCGAACACCGGGGAGCTGTTTTTT,CASSLGAGSLSNTGELFF
many,TRBV18,NA,15,TRBJ1-5,TGTGCCAGCTCACCAGGAGCAGGGGAAGGTCAGCCCCAGCATTTT,CASSPGAGEGQPQHF
many,TRBV5-4,NA,12,TRBJ2-2,TGTGCCAGCAGCCGGGGGATCGGGGAGCTGTTTTTT,CASSRGIGELFF
many,TRBV28,NA,15,TRBJ2-5,TGTGCCAGCAGTCCTCCCGTGTCAGTGTCTGCGACCCAGTACTTC,CASSPPVSVSATQYF
NA,TRBV3-1,NA,16,TRBJ1-1,TGTGCCAGCAGCCCTGCCAGGTCCCTAAGGAACACTGAAGCTTTCTTT,CASSPARSLRNTEAFF
few,TRBV6-2/TRBV6-3,NA,14,TRBJ2-7,TGTGCCAGCACCCGCGGCAGTTACCTCTACGAGCAGTACTTC,CASTRGSYLYEQYF
NA,TRBV30,TRBD1,13,TRBJ1-2,TGTGCCTGGAGTGCCGGGACAGGGGATGGCTACACCTTC,CAWSAGTGDGYTF
many,TRBV6-2/TRBV6-3,NA,16,TRBJ2-5,TGTGCCAGCAGTTATCTTGGACAGTCCACGGCGGAGACCCAGTACTTC,CASSYLGQSTAETQYF
NA,TRBV6-5,TRBD2,15,TRBJ2-7,TGTGCCAGCAGTTACTCGTCGGGGCGGGGGGTAGAGCAGTACTTC,CASSYSSGRGVEQYF
NA,TRBV12-5,NA,14,TRBJ2-7,TGTGCTAGTGGTGGGATGGCCAGCTCCTACGAGCAGTACTTC,CASGGMASSYEQYF
NA,TRBV6-2/TRBV6-3,NA,13,TRBJ1-1,TGTGCCAGCAGTTATATTGCCTACACTGAAGCTTCCTTT,CASSYIAYTEASF